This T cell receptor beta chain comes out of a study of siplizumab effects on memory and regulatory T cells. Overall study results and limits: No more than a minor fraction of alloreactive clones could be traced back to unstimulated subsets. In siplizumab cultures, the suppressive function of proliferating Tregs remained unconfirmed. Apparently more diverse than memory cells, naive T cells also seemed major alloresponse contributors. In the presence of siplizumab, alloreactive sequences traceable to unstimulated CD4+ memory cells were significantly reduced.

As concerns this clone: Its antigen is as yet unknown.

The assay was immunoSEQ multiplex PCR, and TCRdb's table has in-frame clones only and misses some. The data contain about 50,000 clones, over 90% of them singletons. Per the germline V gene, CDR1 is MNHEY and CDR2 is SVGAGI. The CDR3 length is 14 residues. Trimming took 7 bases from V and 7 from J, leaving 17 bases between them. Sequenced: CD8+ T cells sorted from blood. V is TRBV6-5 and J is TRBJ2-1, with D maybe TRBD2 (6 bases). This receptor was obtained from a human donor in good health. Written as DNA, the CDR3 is TGTGCCAGCACCGCGGGGACGCCCGGGAATGAGCAGTTCTTC. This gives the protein CASTAGTPGNEQFF.